The rows below give T cell receptor beta chains drawn from one sample of a study of post-analysis software for immune sequencing data. TCRdb analysed the PCR reads with MiXCR anew, one entry per CDR3 protein. The profile shows roughly 400,000 distinct CDR3 sequences, 30% to 45% of them singletons. Sequenced: blood. The source is a girl aged 2 to 9 with multiple sclerosis. CDR3s include the opening cysteine and the closing phenylalanine or tryptophan. The order of the fields is J gene, V gene, D gene, clone size, CDR3 length, CDR3 protein, CDR3 DNA. A D gene is named only where the DNA matches it firmly. The size of a clone is reported for some rows only, either as once, few or many, or as a class for expanded clones.

TRBJ2-3	TRBV6-5	-	-	15	CASSPQVRGTDTQYF	TGTGCCAGCAGTCCTCAGGTGCGGGGCACAGATACGCAGTATTTT
TRBJ1-5	TRBV20-1	-	-	12	CSARANNQPQHF	TGCAGTGCCCGGGCCAACAATCAGCCCCAGCATTTT
TRBJ1-4	TRBV7-8	-	-	17	CASSSGTPFATNEKLFF	TGTGCCAGCAGCTCAGGGACCCCCTTTGCAACTAATGAAAAACTGTTTTTT
TRBJ1-1	TRBV5-1	-	-	14	CASSFDRAQDEAFF	TGCGCCAGCAGCTTTGACAGAGCCCAGGATGAAGCTTTCTTT
TRBJ2-1	TRBV5-1	-	-	18	CASSLDRASRGNYNEQFF	TGCGCCAGCAGCTTGGACAGGGCCTCCCGGGGAAACTACAATGAGCAGTTCTTC
TRBJ1-4	TRBV29-1	-	few	14	CSAGLRAGGEKLFF	TGCAGCGCCGGTTTGCGTGCCGGGGGTGAAAAACTGTTTTTT
TRBJ2-3	TRBV25-1	TRBD1	few	15	CATRPGQGAGDTQYF	TGTGCCACCAGACCCGGACAGGGGGCCGGAGATACGCAGTATTTT
TRBJ2-7	TRBV10-3	TRBD2	few	19	CATSFVSGRGYPSSYEQYF	TGTGCCACCTCCTTCGTGAGCGGGAGAGGATACCCTAGCTCCTACGAGCAGTACTTC
TRBJ1-2	TRBV9	-	-	15	CASSVDRNSGYGYTF	TGTGCCAGCAGCGTAGACAGGAACTCAGGCTATGGCTACACCTTC
TRBJ2-3	TRBV7-2	TRBD2	-	15	CASSQRESRTDTQYF	TGTGCCAGCAGCCAGCGGGAGAGTCGCACAGATACGCAGTATTTT
TRBJ2-7	TRBV20-1	TRBD1	-	12	CSARDRGDEQYF	TGCAGTGCTCGGGACAGGGGGGACGAGCAGTACTTC
TRBJ1-4	TRBV20-1	-	-	15	CSAPNPGRPNEKLFF	TGCAGTGCCCCGAATCCGGGACGACCTAATGAAAAACTGTTTTTT
TRBJ2-1	TRBV5-1	-	-	15	CASSLDGSGKALQFF	TGCGCCAGCAGCTTGGATGGTAGCGGCAAAGCTCTACAGTTCTTC
TRBJ2-2	TRBV5-1	-	-	15	CASSVTEENTGELFF	TGCGCCAGCAGCGTAACAGAGGAGAACACCGGGGAGCTGTTTTTT
TRBJ2-7	TRBV3-1	-	-	12	CASSQDYGEQYF	TGTGCCAGCAGCCAAGATTACGGCGAGCAGTACTTC
TRBJ2-2	TRBV4-2	-	-	15	CASSHAREGTGELFF	TGTGCCAGCAGCCATGCGCGGGAAGGCACCGGGGAGCTGTTTTTT
TRBJ1-4	TRBV20-1	-	-	14	CSARDTATNEKLFF	TGCAGTGCTAGGGATACTGCTACTAATGAAAAACTGTTTTTT
TRBJ1-5	TRBV28	-	-	14	CASSLIGVGQPQHF	TGTGCCAGCAGTTTAATCGGGGTCGGGCAGCCCCAGCATTTT
TRBJ2-7	TRBV5-5	-	few	13	CASSENVPAGQYF	TGTGCCAGCAGCGAGAACGTGCCGGCAGGGCAGTACTTC
TRBJ2-7	TRBV6-7	TRBD1	-	18	CASSYSRTGDRASYEQYF	TGTGCCAGCAGTTACTCCCGGACGGGGGACAGGGCTTCCTACGAGCAGTACTTC
TRBJ1-5	TRBV25-1	-	-	16	CASSEDRGAGNQPQHF	TGTGCCAGCAGTGAAGATAGGGGAGCGGGCAATCAGCCCCAGCATTTT
TRBJ2-5	TRBV7-2	TRBD1	-	15	CASSRQGNEDYEQYF	TGTGCCAGCAGCAGACAGGGGAACGAGGACTATGAGCAGTACTTC
TRBJ2-6	TRBV6-2/TRBV6-3	TRBD1	-	16	CASSSGGASGANVLTF	TGTGCCAGCTCTTCAGGGGGCGCCTCTGGGGCCAACGTCCTGACTTTC
TRBJ2-1	TRBV5-1	-	-	15	CASRLTGGGYNEQFF	TGCGCCAGCCGCCTGACCGGGGGCGGGTACAATGAGCAGTTCTTC
TRBJ1-1	TRBV7-7	-	once	14	CASGGGRQNTEAFF	TGTGCTAGCGGGGGGGGACGGCAAAACACTGAAGCTTTCTTT
TRBJ2-1	TRBV6-2/TRBV6-3	-	few	15	CASTQTELINNEQFF	TGTGCCAGCACCCAAACAGAATTGATTAACAATGAGCAGTTCTTC
TRBJ2-1	TRBV18	-	once	12	CASSPPGGEQFF	TGTGCCAGCTCCCCACCCGGAGGTGAGCAGTTCTTC
TRBJ1-4	TRBV28	TRBD1	-	15	CASSWRSGGFGKLFF	TGTGCCAGCAGTTGGAGATCAGGGGGGTTTGGGAAACTGTTTTTT
TRBJ2-5	TRBV13	-	-	16	CASSLSRTGGWETQYF	TGTGCCAGCAGCTTAAGCCGTACGGGGGGCTGGGAGACCCAGTACTTC
TRBJ1-1	TRBV4-3	-	-	16	CASSQDITEGHTEAFF	TGCGCCAGCAGCCAAGATATTACAGAGGGGCACACTGAAGCTTTCTTT
TRBJ2-6	TRBV6-6	-	few	14	CASSSRDGANVLTF	TGTGCCAGCAGCTCCCGGGATGGGGCCAACGTCCTGACTTTC
TRBJ1-5	TRBV7-9	-	-	12	CASSRGNQPQHF	TGTGCCAGCAGCCGGGGGAATCAGCCCCAGCATTTT
TRBJ2-5	TRBV27	TRBD2	few	17	CASSLSVPREGRGTQYF	TGTGCCAGCAGTTTATCAGTCCCCCGGGAGGGCCGCGGGACCCAGTACTTC
TRBJ1-1	TRBV28	TRBD1	-	15	CASTPQGASVAEAFF	TGTGCCAGCACCCCACAGGGGGCCAGTGTCGCTGAAGCTTTCTTT
TRBJ2-6	TRBV7-3	-	-	17	CASSLRNPSSGANVLTF	TGTGCCAGCAGCTTAAGGAACCCAAGCTCTGGGGCCAACGTCCTGACTTTC
TRBJ2-7	TRBV28	-	-	13	CASSLGQEREQYF	TGTGCCAGCAGTTTAGGACAAGAAAGGGAGCAGTACTTC
TRBJ2-3	TRBV5-1	TRBD2	few	16	CASSEPTSGFTDTQYF	TGCGCCAGCAGCGAACCGACTAGCGGGTTCACAGATACGCAGTATTTT
TRBJ2-3	TRBV9	-	many	14	CASSDRLGTDTQYF	TGTGCCAGCAGCGACCGACTGGGCACAGATACGCAGTATTTT
TRBJ2-5	TRBV13	TRBD1	-	15	CASSIGDRVQETQYF	TGTGCCAGCAGCATCGGGGACAGGGTCCAAGAGACCCAGTACTTC
TRBJ2-7	TRBV7-2	-	-	15	CASSLHGLDSYEQYF	TGTGCCAGCAGCTTACACGGGCTTGACTCCTACGAGCAGTACTTC
TRBJ2-1	TRBV5-6	TRBD2	-	14	CANSRPGGANEQFF	TGTGCCAACAGCCGGCCGGGGGGGGCCAATGAGCAGTTCTTC
TRBJ1-2	TRBV6-6	-	-	15	CASSYTGHGTYGYTF	TGTGCCAGCAGTTACACGGGACACGGAACCTATGGCTACACCTTC
TRBJ2-3	TRBV12-5	-	many	15	CASGFAGLLADTQYF	TGTGCTAGTGGTTTCGCGGGACTCTTGGCAGATACGCAGTATTTT
TRBJ1-1	TRBV12-3/TRBV12-4	-	few	14	CASTRQIMNTEAFF	TGTGCCAGCACCCGACAGATCATGAACACTGAAGCTTTCTTT
TRBJ2-7	TRBV6-5	-	-	14	CASSYDGRDYEQYF	TGTGCCAGCAGTTATGATGGCAGGGACTACGAGCAGTACTTC
TRBJ1-6	TRBV12-3/TRBV12-4	-	-	15	CASRSGGSDNSPLHF	TGTGCCAGCAGGTCCGGGGGGTCCGATAATTCACCCCTCCACTTT
TRBJ2-1	TRBV29-1	-	-	19	CSVEGITDLGLQPYNEQFF	TGCAGCGTTGAAGGGATTACAGACCTAGGACTCCAACCCTACAATGAGCAGTTCTTC
TRBJ2-1	TRBV7-8	-	-	19	CASSPPNRGPRSSYNEQFF	TGTGCCAGCAGCCCCCCTAATCGGGGGCCCAGGAGCTCCTACAATGAGCAGTTCTTC
TRBJ2-3	TRBV11-2	TRBD2	-	18	CASSRPPEGAGSPDTQYF	TGTGCCAGCAGCCGCCCCCCCGAGGGAGCGGGGTCCCCAGATACGCAGTATTTT
TRBJ2-3	TRBV11-3	-	-	14	CASSSTDGSDTQYF	TGTGCCAGCAGCTCAACGGACGGTTCAGATACGCAGTATTTT
TRBJ2-3	TRBV6-2/TRBV6-3	-	-	15	CASSYIAEVTDTQYF	TGTGCCAGCAGTTACATAGCGGAAGTCACAGATACGCAGTATTTT
TRBJ1-5	TRBV4-3	-	-	16	CASSQDRLGYNQPQHF	TGCGCCAGCAGCCAAGACCGACTGGGCTACAATCAGCCCCAGCATTTT
TRBJ1-2	TRBV4-1	-	-	15	CASSQDRQVNYGYTF	TGCGCCAGCAGCCAAGACCGACAGGTGAACTATGGCTACACCTTC